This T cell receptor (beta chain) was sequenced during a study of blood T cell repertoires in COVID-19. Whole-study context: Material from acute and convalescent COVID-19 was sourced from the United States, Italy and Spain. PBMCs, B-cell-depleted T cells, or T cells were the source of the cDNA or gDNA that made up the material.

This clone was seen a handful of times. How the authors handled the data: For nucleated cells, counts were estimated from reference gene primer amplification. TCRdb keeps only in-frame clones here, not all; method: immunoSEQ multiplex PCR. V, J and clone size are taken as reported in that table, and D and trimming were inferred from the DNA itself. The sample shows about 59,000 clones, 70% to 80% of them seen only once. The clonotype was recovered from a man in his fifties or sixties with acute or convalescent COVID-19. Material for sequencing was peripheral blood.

The CDR3 sequence is CASTRFKGELFF. For the CDR3, the DNA is TGTGCCAGCACCCGTTTTAAAGGGGAGCTGTTTTTT. This chain joins TRBV5-4 and TRBJ2-2; D not resolved. Germline values: CDR1 SGHNT, CDR2 YYREEE (reference sequence). Trimming shortened V by 6 bases and J by 8 bases, and 11 bases separated the two germline ends. The CDR3 totals 12 residues. The full variable domain, its missing parts supplied by reference TRBV5-4 and TRBJ2-2, is ETGVTQSPTHLIKTRGQQVTLRCSSQSGHNTVSWYQQALGQGPQFIFQYYREEENGRGNFPPRFSGLQFPNYSSELNVNALELDDSALYLCASTRFKGELFFGEGSRLTVL.